This T cell receptor (beta chain) was obtained from a study of technical replicates of blood from several donors. Libraries were prepared by immunoSEQ multiplex PCR; TCRdb keeps only in-frame clonotypes and omits some of them. The sample lists about 100,000 clones; more than 90% were seen once. The specimen was T cells isolated from PBMCs. The receptor comes from a human donor in good health.

This chain's CDR3 is CASSNRDTNTEAFF. In DNA form, the CDR3 reads TGTGCCAGCAGTAACCGGGACACGAACACTGAAGCTTTCTTT. V gene TRBV6-1 combines with J gene TRBJ1-1; perhaps TRBD1 as D (6 bases). The CDR3 is made up of 14 amino acids. Germline V gives CDR1 MNHNS, CDR2 SASEGT. Trimming removed 5 bases at V and 1 base at J, with 11 bases between.